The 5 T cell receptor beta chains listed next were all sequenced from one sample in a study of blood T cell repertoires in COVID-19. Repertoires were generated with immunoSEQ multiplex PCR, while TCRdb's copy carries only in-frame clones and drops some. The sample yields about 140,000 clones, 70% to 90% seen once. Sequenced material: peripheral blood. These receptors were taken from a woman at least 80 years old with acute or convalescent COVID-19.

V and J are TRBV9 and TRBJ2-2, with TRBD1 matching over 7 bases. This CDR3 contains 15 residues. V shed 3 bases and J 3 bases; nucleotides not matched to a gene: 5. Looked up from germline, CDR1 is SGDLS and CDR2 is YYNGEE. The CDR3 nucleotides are TGTGCCAGCAGCGATCCGGGACAGTACACCGGGGAGCTGTTTTTT. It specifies CASSDPGQYTGELFF.

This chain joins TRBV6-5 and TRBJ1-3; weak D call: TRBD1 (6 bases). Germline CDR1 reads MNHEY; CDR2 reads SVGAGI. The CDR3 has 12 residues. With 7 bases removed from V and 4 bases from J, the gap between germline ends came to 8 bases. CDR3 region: CASTGAGNTIYF. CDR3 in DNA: TGTGCCAGCACAGGGGCCGGAAACACCATATATTTT.

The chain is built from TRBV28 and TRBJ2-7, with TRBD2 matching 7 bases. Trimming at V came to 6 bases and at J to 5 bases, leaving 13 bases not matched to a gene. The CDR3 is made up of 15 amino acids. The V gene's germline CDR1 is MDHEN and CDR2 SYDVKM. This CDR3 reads CASSPSGRGRNEQYF. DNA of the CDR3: TGTGCCAGCAGCCCGAGCGGGCGGGGGAGGAACGAGCAGTACTTC.

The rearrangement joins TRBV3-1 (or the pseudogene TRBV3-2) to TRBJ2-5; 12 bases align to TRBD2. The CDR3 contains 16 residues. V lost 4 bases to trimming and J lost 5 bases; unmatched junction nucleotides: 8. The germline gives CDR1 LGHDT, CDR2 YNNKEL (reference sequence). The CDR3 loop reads CASSPWTSGAGETQYF. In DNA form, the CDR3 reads TGTGCCAGCAGCCCCTGGACTAGCGGGGCAGGGGAGACCCAGTACTTC.

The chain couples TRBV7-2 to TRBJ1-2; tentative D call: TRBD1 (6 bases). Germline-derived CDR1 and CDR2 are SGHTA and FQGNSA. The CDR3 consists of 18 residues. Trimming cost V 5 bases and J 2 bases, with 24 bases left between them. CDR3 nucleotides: TGTGCCAGCAGCCATACCGGGACAACCTCTGGACAGAACTATGGCTACACCTTC. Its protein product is CASSHTGTTSGQNYGYTF. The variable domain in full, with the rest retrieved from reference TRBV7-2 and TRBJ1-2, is GAGVSQSPSNKVTEKGKDVELRCDPISGHTALYWYRQSLGQGLEFLIYFQGNSAPDKSGLPSDRFSAERTGGSVSTLTIQRTQQEDSAVYLCASSHTGTTSGQNYGYTFGSGTRLTVV.